This T cell receptor beta chain was recovered during a study of human T cells and chemical hapten exposure. Described time point: pre-sensitization, week 0. Regarding treatment: therapeutic diphenylcyclopropenone sensitization with weekly scalp DPC. The CDR3 is 14 amino acids. The V and J ends lost 3 bases and 2 bases, in that order; junction bases with no gene match: 6. CDR1 is SQVTM, CDR2 ANQGSEA, per germline. The study's findings and limits: Relative to controls, expanded TCRs formed significantly more large CDR3 similarity clusters.

As concerns this clonotype: Its antigen remains unidentified.

TCRdb re-called the RACE reads through MiXCR, storing one row per CDR3 protein. The sample holds roughly 51,000 distinct CDR3 sequences, around 10% seen once. The sample was whole blood, taken in connection with sensitization to the hapten diphenylcyclopropenone (DPC). The J gene is TRBJ2-7, the V gene TRBV29-1, with 8 bases aligning to TRBD1. The receptor was isolated from a man aged 35-49 years with alopecia areata. Some clones in this sample may be carry-over from other donors' samples. The CDR3 region is CSVELSGGPYEQYF. CDR3 nucleotides: TGCAGCGTTGAGCTTTCAGGGGGCCCCTACGAGCAGTACTTC.